The TCR beta chain described here comes from a study of CD4+ T cells in melanoma. Study-wide points: A reported correlation linked neoantigen-specific CD4+ T cells to CD8+, macrophage and B cell function. Neoantigen-specific CD4+ T cells in melanoma reportedly had diverse differentiation states.

Using immunoSEQ multiplex PCR, the repertoire was profiled, and TCRdb retains in-frame clones only, with some absent. The table records 9,500 to 12,000 clones, about 70% of them present only once. Germline V gene data show CDR1 as KGHSY and CDR2 as FQNENV. The CDR3 covers 16 residues. Trimming cost V 3 bases and J 5 bases; bases outside gene matches: 12. As regards this clone: Its antigen is unidentified.

This receptor was taken from a human donor with melanoma. Source material: cells from a culture (not recorded whether cultured in vitro). V usage is TRBV16 and J usage is TRBJ1-1; TRBD1 matches at 7 bases. The CDR3 region is CASSHGQAWSGTEAFF. In nucleotides, the CDR3 is TGTGCCAGCAGCCACGGACAGGCCTGGTCGGGGACTGAAGCTTTCTTT.